The entry below gives a single T cell receptor (beta chain) sequence along with its context. This record comes from a study of blood T cell repertoires in COVID-19. Background on the study: PBMCs, B-cell-depleted T cells, or T cells were the source of the cDNA or gDNA that made up the material.

Recruits, aged roughly 18 to 90 years, lived in some 25 US areas. Germline CDR1 SEHNR, CDR2 FQNEAQ (reference sequence). There are 16 residues in the CDR3. V gave up 1 base and J gave up 4 bases; unmatched junction bases: 8. In the authors' workflow: The authors estimated nucleated cell counts from reference gene primer amplification. Generated by immunoSEQ multiplex PCR, the TCRdb table keeps only in-frame clones and is missing some. The V and J calls and clone size come from that table; D and trimming were worked out from the DNA. The top ten clones hold about 4% of a sample with 200,000 to 250,000 clones, 75% to 90% of them seen once.

The V and J genes are TRBV7-9 and TRBJ1-1; 8 positions match TRBD1. Sequenced: PBMCs or T cells enriched from blood (not recorded which). The receptor was derived from a woman aged 30 to 39 who had been exposed to COVID-19. CDR3 coding DNA: TGTGCCAGCAGCTTAGGAGACAGGGGCCGGTTCACTGAAGCTTTCTTT. It codes for CASSLGDRGRFTEAFF.